This paragraph covers one T cell receptor beta chain sequence. This receptor's antigen is unknown. No much larger clonotype is one base removed from it; base qualities were not supplied. The method was the immunoSEQ multiplex PCR assay. As stored in TCRdb, this immuneACCESS dataset retains in-frame rearrangements with V and J assigned. A fraction of the clones does not appear; measured against another copy, unresolved V genes explain less than half of the discrepancy, and the remainder lacks a known reason. Within this sample are 100,000 to 150,000 clones, with approximately 92% of them counted one time only. The top ten constitute around 2.5% of the sample. The data were taken from a study of control samples from healthy donors and cancer patients (TCRdb year 2020). The receptor was derived from a man in his late teens or twenties in good health. Material: blood.

The CDR3 is CASSQDLLTNTGELFF. The DNA sequence is given as TGCGCCAGCAGCCAAGATTTGTTAACGAACACCGGGGAGCTGTTTTTT. The V and J segments used are TRBV4-1 and TRBJ2-2; the D gene remains uncertain. V and J are truncated by 0 bases and 0 bases respectively, leaving an intervening sequence of 8 bases. CDR3 length: 16 amino acids, cysteine to phenylalanine. Left in the record is the CDR3 DNA by itself, 48 bases read in frame from the first base. CDR1 and CDR2 (MGHRA, YSYEKL) derive from the germline V gene.